One and the same sample provided the 5 T cell receptor beta chains below, sequenced in a study of Ad26.COV2.S vaccination and SARS-CoV-2 variants. Clones were sequenced by immunoSEQ multiplex PCR, and TCRdb holds only the in-frame ones, with some missing. This sample has roughly 300,000 clones, with about nine tenths found just once. As to treatment: roughly 20 received Ad26.COV2.S at low or high dose, single or two shots; about 5 received placebo; per-sample allocation not given. Collection of the samples took place on day 63 after the first injection of vaccine or placebo. Sequenced material: peripheral blood, taken in a trial of Ad26.COV2.S vaccine versus placebo. All receptors derive from a person aged 18 to 65 who received the Ad26.COV2.S COVID-19 vaccine or a placebo.

The genes are TRBV30 and TRBJ2-1; D call uncertain. The CDR3 sequence is 13 residues long. V lost 2 bases and J 6 bases, leaving 11 bases between the germline ends. From germline, CDR1 is GTSNPN and CDR2 SVGIG (reference sequence). CDR3 loop: CAWSRASSNEQFF. Written as DNA, the CDR3 is TGTGCCTGGAGTAGGGCGTCATCCAATGAGCAGTTCTTC.

The chain employs TRBV28 and TRBJ1-6; D is uncertain. V was clipped by 6 bases and J by 0 bases, with 9 bases between them. The CDR3 loop spans 15 amino acids. In germline, CDR1 is MDHEN, CDR2 SYDVKM. Here the CDR3 DNA reads TGTGCCAGCAGCCACCTCAGCTCCTATAATTCACCCCTCCACTTT. This gives the protein CASSHLSSYNSPLHF. Together with reference TRBV28 and TRBJ1-6, the CDR3 gives the full variable domain: DVKVTQSSRYLVKRTGEKVFLECVQDMDHENMFWYRQDPGLGLRLIYFSYDVKMKEKGDIPEGYSVSREKKERFSLILESASTNQTSMYLCASSHLSSYNSPLHFGNGTRLTVT.

V is TRBV4-3 and J is TRBJ1-2; 7 bases are a match to TRBD1. Germline loops: CDR1 LGHNA, CDR2 YSLEER. J lost 6 bases, V lost 1 base, and 11 bases had no gene match. There are 16 residues in the CDR3. The CDR3 DNA follows: TGCGCCAGCAGCCAAGGTCCGGGACAGACAATGGATGGCTACACCTTC. Translated: CASSQGPGQTMDGYTF.

This rearrangement joins TRBV20-1 to TRBJ2-1; no firm D call. The CDR3 sequence is 9 residues long. Germline-derived CDR1 and CDR2 are DFQATT and SNEGSKA (reference sequence). The CDR3: CRTSDEQFF. CDR3 sequence (DNA): TGCAGAACCTCCGATGAGCAGTTCTTC.

The V call is TRBV6-5, the J call TRBJ1-4; D not certain. The length of the CDR3 is 14 residues. CDR1 is MNHEY and CDR2 is SVGAGI in the germline V gene. Deletions cut 8 bases from V and 4 bases from J, with 14 bases between. The CDR3 reads CASEEGSLNEKLFF. CDR3 nucleotides: TGTGCCAGCGAGGAGGGCAGCCTTAATGAAAAACTGTTTTTT.